This is a list of T cell receptor beta chains from one sample in a study of cytomegalovirus exposure and HLA in healthy donors. This table comes from immunoSEQ multiplex PCR, and its TCRdb copy is limited to in-frame clones, with some not included. The data contain about 280,000 clones, about 90% of them seen just once; the ten biggest clones take up about 2%. The sequencing sample was made of PBMCs. The receptors stem from a woman in her late teens or twenties in good health and CMV-seronegative. CDR3s include the opening cysteine and the closing phenylalanine or tryptophan. D genes are given only for firm matches.

D gene	J gene	V gene	CDR3 protein
TRBD1	TRBJ2-2	TRBV7-2	CASSSGQPGSTGELFF
TRBD1	TRBJ2-3	TRBV6-5	CASTRQGGYRQYF
NA	TRBJ2-5	TRBV7-9	CASSLGLGASNQETQYF
NA	TRBJ1-6	TRBV5-1	CASSLPPPDSPLHF
TRBD1	TRBJ2-7	TRBV5-6	CASSLWGFWDRGSYEQYF
TRBD1	TRBJ1-2	TRBV6-5	CASSYTGTANYGYTF
TRBD2	TRBJ2-5	TRBV29-1	CSGRLAGPETQYF
NA	TRBJ1-5	TRBV2	CASSERLVRGQPQHF
NA	TRBJ1-1	TRBV30	CAWSAGVRTEAFF
TRBD1	TRBJ1-1	TRBV19	CASSITGGPGGAFF
NA	TRBJ1-5	TRBV30	CAWSVPRSNQPQHF
NA	NA	TRBV18	CASSRGQHDEQYF
TRBD1	TRBJ2-3	TRBV5-8	CASNPGQRSTDTQYF
TRBD1	TRBJ1-2	TRBV30	CAWESPFDRDGYTF
NA	TRBJ1-5	TRBV19	CASRWASTQHF
NA	TRBJ2-1	TRBV18	CASSPQGLSYNEQFF
NA	TRBJ1-1	TRBV6-5	CASYSGNTEAFF
TRBD1	TRBJ1-6	TRBV13	CASSARTGGYSPLHF
TRBD1	TRBJ1-2	TRBV5-1	CASSLEDRPYGYTF
NA	TRBJ2-5	TRBV9	CASSVGAVGTQYF
NA	TRBJ1-1	TRBV28	CASSTQGGVTEAFF
TRBD1	TRBJ2-7	TRBV18	CASSPPVGQGSPYEQYF
NA	TRBJ2-1	TRBV27	CASSWTDYNEQFF
NA	TRBJ2-3	TRBV5-6	CASSSLRDFLGNTQYF
NA	TRBJ1-2	TRBV15	CATSNPQVDGYTF
TRBD2	TRBJ2-3	TRBV2	CASSELRGGGTDTQYF
NA	TRBJ1-1	TRBV29-1	CSVQESNTEAFF
NA	TRBJ2-7	TRBV15	CATSRDLTLYEQYF
NA	TRBJ2-1	TRBV29-1	CSVADSYNEQFF
NA	TRBJ1-3	TRBV9	CASSPGGPGNTIYF
NA	TRBJ2-7	TRBV4-1	CASSQDLFYEQYF
NA	TRBJ2-3	TRBV5-1	CASSLPSKDTQYF
NA	TRBJ2-7	TRBV2	CASSETASYEQYF
TRBD1	TRBJ1-1	TRBV18	CASSQGRTGGGNTEAFF
NA	TRBJ2-3	TRBV6-6	CASSPETRSTDTQYF
NA	TRBJ1-2	TRBV28	CASSPNHGYTF
NA	TRBJ1-2	TRBV9	CASSVGRDGNYGYTF
NA	TRBJ1-4	TRBV6-6	CASRSRDGREKLFF
TRBD2	TRBJ2-5	TRBV4-2	CASSQETSGGAETQYF
TRBD1	TRBJ1-2	TRBV6-5	CASSYTQGADGYTF
TRBD1	TRBJ2-4	TRBV9	CASSPSRGPPRFNIQYF
TRBD1	TRBJ2-1	TRBV7-9	CASSLETGHEQFF
TRBD1	TRBJ2-7	TRBV19	CASSSGTGRGYEQYF
TRBD1	TRBJ2-5	TRBV6-6	CASSTWTGNQEAQYF
TRBD2	TRBJ2-3	TRBV7-6	CASSSITSGAIYTQYF
NA	TRBJ1-3	TRBV4-1	CASSQDDSRASGNTIYF
NA	TRBJ1-2	TRBV15	CATSLGGASYGYTF
NA	TRBJ1-2	TRBV30	CAWSTVSNYGYTF
NA	TRBJ2-1	TRBV7-9	CASSLVDSHNEQFF
NA	TRBJ2-1	TRBV10-1	CASSDGAQEQFF
NA	TRBJ2-1	TRBV10-3	CAISDLGRGDNEQFF
TRBD1	TRBJ2-7	TRBV29-1	CSVGQQGIAYEQYF
TRBD2	TRBJ2-1	TRBV5-1	CASSLVTSGGFNEQFF